The rows below give T cell receptor beta chains drawn from one sample of a study of naive and memory T cell subsets. MiXCR, run by TCRdb on the UMI-ligation and nested PCR reads, gives a single entry per CDR3 protein. The sample yields tens of thousands of distinct CDR3 sequences, 9% seen once. The sequenced sample was naive CD8+ T cells from blood. The receptor source for this set is a human donor in good health. CDR3s include the opening cysteine and the closing phenylalanine or tryptophan. Clone size is shown for a subset of rows, as once, few, many or a class of expanded clone.

J,V,size,CDR3
TRBJ1-1,TRBV10-1,.,CASSKRRDMNTEAFF
TRBJ1-1,TRBV7-9,many,CASSSTGTSAEAFF
TRBJ1-2,TRBV27,many,CASSLSAYRDYGYTF
TRBJ2-7,TRBV7-2,.,CASSLGPGYEQYF
TRBJ2-1,TRBV27,many,CASRTGALNEQFF
TRBJ1-1,TRBV6-5,.,CASSTRTGTQMNTEAFF
TRBJ2-5,TRBV10-3,.,CAISEPTSGRKETQYF
TRBJ1-2,TRBV29-1,.,CSVELGNNYGYTF
TRBJ2-3,TRBV4-2,few,CASSESGRDSDTQYF
TRBJ1-2,TRBV29-1,.,CSVLGDYGYTF
TRBJ2-1,TRBV7-9,many,CASSLDSGPEQFF
TRBJ1-1,TRBV5-1,few,CASSLVDTEAFF